These T cell receptor beta chains were read from a single sample in a study of T cells in Graves' hyperthyroidism and ophthalmopathy. From the multiplex PCR reads, TCRdb called clonotypes with MiXCR, one entry per CDR3 protein. Here the sample spans about 380,000 distinct CDR3 sequences, around 18% being singletons. Sequencing was performed on blood. The source of these receptors is a man aged 18 to 30 with Graves' ophthalmopathy. Each CDR3 is given with its conserved first and last residue. The D gene is left open where the match is weak. Not every row has a clone size; where given, it reads once, few, many or a size class.

J gene | V gene | clone size | D gene | CDR3 protein | CDR3 DNA
TRBJ1-1 | TRBV6-6 | . | TRBD1 | CASSYLRQGNTEAFF | TGTGCCAGCAGTTACTTAAGACAGGGGAACACTGAAGCTTTCTTT
TRBJ2-1 | TRBV11-2 | . | TRBD2 | CASSLWASGSSYNEQFF | TGTGCCAGCAGCTTATGGGCTAGCGGGAGCTCCTACAATGAGCAGTTCTTC
TRBJ2-1 | TRBV14 | . | TRBD2 | CASSQAGGYVEQFF | TGTGCCAGCAGCCAAGCGGGAGGGTACGTGGAGCAGTTCTTC
TRBJ2-7 | TRBV2 | many | . | CASSEGGHEQYF | TGTGCCAGCAGCGAAGGTGGCCACGAGCAGTACTTC
TRBJ1-2 | TRBV13 | . | . | CASSSGTPNYGYTF | TGTGCCAGCAGTTCAGGAACCCCTAACTATGGCTACACCTTC
TRBJ1-2 | TRBV29-1 | . | . | CSAGTLRAGYTF | TGCAGCGCTGGGACTCTCAGGGCGGGCTACACCTTC
TRBJ2-4 | TRBV7-6 | . | TRBD2 | CASSQLAGGAKNIQYF | TGTGCCAGCAGCCAACTAGCGGGGGGAGCCAAAAACATTCAGTACTTC
TRBJ1-1 | TRBV28 | many | . | CASSLGGVSTEAFF | TGTGCCAGCAGTTTAGGAGGGGTTAGCACTGAAGCTTTCTTT
TRBJ2-7 | TRBV27 | many | . | CASSFGGGPYEQYF | TGTGCCAGCAGTTTCGGAGGAGGGCCCTACGAGCAGTACTTC
TRBJ2-7 | TRBV6-2/TRBV6-3 | many | . | CASRAAYEQYF | TGTGCCAGCAGGGCAGCTTACGAGCAGTACTTC
TRBJ2-7 | TRBV6-1 | many | TRBD2 | CASRGGGSSYEQYF | TGTGCCAGCAGGGGGGGGGGTAGCTCCTACGAGCAGTACTTC
TRBJ2-5 | TRBV6-1 | few | . | CASSFRDGVLETQYF | TGTGCCAGCAGTTTCCGGGACGGAGTTTTAGAGACCCAGTACTTC
TRBJ2-7 | TRBV12-3/TRBV12-4 | many | TRBD2 | CASSWRGTGDEQYF | TGTGCCAGCAGCTGGCGGGGGACTGGAGACGAGCAGTACTTC
TRBJ2-2 | TRBV7-3 | few | TRBD2 | CASSPGLAGTDTNTGELFF | TGTGCCAGCAGCCCGGGACTAGCGGGAACAGATACGAACACCGGGGAGCTGTTTTTT
TRBJ1-2 | TRBV28 | many | . | CASSFEDAGYGYTF | TGTGCCAGCAGTTTTGAGGACGCAGGCTATGGCTACACCTTC
TRBJ2-2 | TRBV9 | . | . | CASSVATGHTNTGELFF | TGTGCCAGCAGCGTAGCTACAGGACACACGAACACCGGGGAGCTGTTTTTT